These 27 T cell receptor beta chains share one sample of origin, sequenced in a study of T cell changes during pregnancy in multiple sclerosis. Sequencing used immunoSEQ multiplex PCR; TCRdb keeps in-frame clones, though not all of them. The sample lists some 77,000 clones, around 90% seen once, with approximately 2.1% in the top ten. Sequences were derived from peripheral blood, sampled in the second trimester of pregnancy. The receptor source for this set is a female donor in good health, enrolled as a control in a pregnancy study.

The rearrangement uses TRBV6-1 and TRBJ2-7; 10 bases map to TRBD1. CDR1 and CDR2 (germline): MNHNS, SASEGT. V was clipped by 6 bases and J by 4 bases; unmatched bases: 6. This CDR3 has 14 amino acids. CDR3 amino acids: CASRTGQGFYEQYF. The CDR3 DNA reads TGTGCCAGCAGGACGGGACAGGGGTTTTACGAGCAGTACTTC.

This CDR3 reads CASTRTFSGANVLTF. Written as DNA, the CDR3 is TGCGCCAGCACTAGGACTTTCTCTGGGGCCAACGTCCTGACTTTC. This rearrangement joins TRBV5-1 to TRBJ2-6; possible D gene TRBD2, 5 bases. Germline lookup yields CDR1 SGHRS and CDR2 YFSETQ. Trimming stripped 6 bases from V and 0 bases from J, with 10 bases between. The CDR3 length is 15 residues.

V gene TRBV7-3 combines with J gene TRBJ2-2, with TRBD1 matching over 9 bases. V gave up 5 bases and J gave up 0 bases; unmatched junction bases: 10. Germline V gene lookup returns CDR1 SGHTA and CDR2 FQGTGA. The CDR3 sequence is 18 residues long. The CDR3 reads CASSPGQGIPSNTGELFF. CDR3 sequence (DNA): TGTGCCAGCAGCCCCGGACAGGGGATCCCTTCGAACACCGGGGAGCTGTTTTTT.

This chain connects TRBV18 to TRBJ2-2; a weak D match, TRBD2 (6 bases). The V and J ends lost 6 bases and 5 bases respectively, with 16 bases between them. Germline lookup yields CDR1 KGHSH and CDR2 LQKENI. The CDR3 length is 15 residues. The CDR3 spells CASSGELARTGELFF. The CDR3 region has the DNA TGTGCCAGCTCCGGCGAACTAGCAAGGACCGGGGAGCTGTTTTTT.

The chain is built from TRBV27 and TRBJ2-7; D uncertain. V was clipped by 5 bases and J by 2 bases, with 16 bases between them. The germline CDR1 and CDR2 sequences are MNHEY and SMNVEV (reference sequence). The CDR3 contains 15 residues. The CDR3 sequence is CASSPLQSSAYEQYF. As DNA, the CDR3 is TGTGCCAGCAGTCCTCTCCAATCCTCGGCCTACGAGCAGTACTTC.

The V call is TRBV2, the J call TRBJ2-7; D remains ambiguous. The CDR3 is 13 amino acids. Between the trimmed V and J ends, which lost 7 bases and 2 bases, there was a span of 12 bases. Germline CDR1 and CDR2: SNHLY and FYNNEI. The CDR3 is CASMEYDTYEQYF. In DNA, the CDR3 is TGTGCCAGCATGGAGTATGATACCTACGAGCAGTACTTC.

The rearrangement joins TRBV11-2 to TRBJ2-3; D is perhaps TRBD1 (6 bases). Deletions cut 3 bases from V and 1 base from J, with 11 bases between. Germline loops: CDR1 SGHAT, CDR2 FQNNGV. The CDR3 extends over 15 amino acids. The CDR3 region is CASSLGAAGTDTQYF. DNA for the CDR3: TGTGCCAGCAGCTTGGGGGCAGCGGGCACAGATACGCAGTATTTT.

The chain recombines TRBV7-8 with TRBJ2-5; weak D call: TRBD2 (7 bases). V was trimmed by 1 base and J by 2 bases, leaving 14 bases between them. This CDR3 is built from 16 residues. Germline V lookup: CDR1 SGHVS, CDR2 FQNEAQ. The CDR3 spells CASSLVGGGGQETQYF. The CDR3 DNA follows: TGTGCCAGCAGCTTAGTTGGCGGGGGCGGTCAAGAGACCCAGTACTTC.

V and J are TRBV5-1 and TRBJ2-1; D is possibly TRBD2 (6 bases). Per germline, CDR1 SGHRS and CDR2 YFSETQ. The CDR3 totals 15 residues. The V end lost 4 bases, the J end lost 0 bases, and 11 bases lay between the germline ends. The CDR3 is CASSGGTYSYNEQFF. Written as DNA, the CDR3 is TGCGCCAGCAGCGGCGGGACGTACTCCTACAATGAGCAGTTCTTC.

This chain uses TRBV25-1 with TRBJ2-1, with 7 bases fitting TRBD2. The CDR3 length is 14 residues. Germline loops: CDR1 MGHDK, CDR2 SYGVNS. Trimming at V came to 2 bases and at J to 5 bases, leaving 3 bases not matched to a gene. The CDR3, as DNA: TGTGCCAGCAGTGAAGGCCTAGCGGACAATGAGCAGTTCTTC. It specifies CASSEGLADNEQFF.

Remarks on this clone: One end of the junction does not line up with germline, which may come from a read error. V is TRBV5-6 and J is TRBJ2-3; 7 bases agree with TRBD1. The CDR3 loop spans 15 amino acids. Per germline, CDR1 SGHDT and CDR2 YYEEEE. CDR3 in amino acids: CASSSDGTDGGKLDF. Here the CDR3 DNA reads TGTGCCAGCAGCTCGGATGGGACAGATGGGGGAAAATTGGATTTT.

The chain's CDR3 is CASSLRDSRNYGYTF. CDR3 DNA sequence: TGTGCCAGCAGTCTACGGGACAGCCGAAACTATGGCTACACCTTC. V is TRBV6-5 and J is TRBJ1-2; the match to TRBD1 covers 7 bases. The CDR3 spans 15 residues. Trimming took 5 bases from V and 2 from J; bases not matched to a gene: 8. The germline CDR1 and CDR2 sequences are MNHEY and SVGAGI.

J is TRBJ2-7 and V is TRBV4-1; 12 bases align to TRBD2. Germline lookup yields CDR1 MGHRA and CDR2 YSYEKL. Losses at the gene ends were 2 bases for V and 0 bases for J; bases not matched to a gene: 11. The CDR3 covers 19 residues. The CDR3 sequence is CASSQLRLAGAQISYEQYF. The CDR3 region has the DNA TGCGCCAGCAGCCAACTAAGACTAGCGGGGGCCCAAATCTCCTACGAGCAGTACTTC.

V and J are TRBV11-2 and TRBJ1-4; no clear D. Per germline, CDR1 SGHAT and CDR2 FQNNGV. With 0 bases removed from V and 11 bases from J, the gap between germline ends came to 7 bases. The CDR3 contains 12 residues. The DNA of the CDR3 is TGTGCCAGCAGCTTAGATTCGGGTAAACTGTTTTTT. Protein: CASSLDSGKLFF.

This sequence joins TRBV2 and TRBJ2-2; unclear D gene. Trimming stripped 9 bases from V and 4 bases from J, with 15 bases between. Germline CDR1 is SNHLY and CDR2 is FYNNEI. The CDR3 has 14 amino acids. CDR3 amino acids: CASAPLGLTGELFF. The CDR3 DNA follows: TGTGCCAGTGCGCCTCTAGGCCTCACCGGGGAGCTGTTTTTT. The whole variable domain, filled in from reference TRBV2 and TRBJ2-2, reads EPEVTQTPSHQVTQMGQEVILRCVPISNHLYFYWYRQILGQKVEFLVSFYNNEISEKSEIFDDQFSVERPDGSNFTLKIRSTKLEDSAMYFCASAPLGLTGELFFGEGSRLTVL.

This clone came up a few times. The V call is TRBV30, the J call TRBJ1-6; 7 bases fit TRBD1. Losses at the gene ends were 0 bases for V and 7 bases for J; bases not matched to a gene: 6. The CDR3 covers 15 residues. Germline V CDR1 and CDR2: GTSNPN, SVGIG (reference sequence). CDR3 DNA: TGTGCCTGGAGTGTACGAGGCAGGGGGAATTCACCCCTCCACTTT. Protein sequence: CAWSVRGRGNSPLHF.

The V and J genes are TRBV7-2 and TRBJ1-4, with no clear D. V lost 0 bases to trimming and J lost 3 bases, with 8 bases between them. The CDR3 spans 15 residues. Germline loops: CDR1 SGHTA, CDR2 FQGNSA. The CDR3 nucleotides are TGTGCCAGCAGCTTAGCGGGCAGATCTAATGAAAAACTGTTTTTT. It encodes CASSLAGRSNEKLFF.

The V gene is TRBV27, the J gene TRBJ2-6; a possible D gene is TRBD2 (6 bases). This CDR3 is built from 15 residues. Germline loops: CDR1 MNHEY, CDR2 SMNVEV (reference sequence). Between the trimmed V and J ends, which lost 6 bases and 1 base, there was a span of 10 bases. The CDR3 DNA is TGTGCCAGCAGGAGGGCGGGATCTGGGGCCAACGTCCTGACTTTC. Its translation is CASRRAGSGANVLTF.

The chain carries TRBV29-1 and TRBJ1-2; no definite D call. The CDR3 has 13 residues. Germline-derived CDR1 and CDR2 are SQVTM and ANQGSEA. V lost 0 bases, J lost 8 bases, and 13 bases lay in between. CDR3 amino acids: CSVEDRREKGYTF. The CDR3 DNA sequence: TGCAGCGTTGAAGATCGCCGGGAGAAAGGCTACACCTTC.

The CDR3 loop is CASSQRWGRGSTDTQYF. The CDR3 nucleotides read TGCGCCAGCAGCCAGCGATGGGGGCGGGGGAGCACAGATACGCAGTATTTT. The V call is TRBV4-1, the J call TRBJ2-3; possibly TRBD2 for D (7 bases). Germline V gene sequence: CDR1 MGHRA, CDR2 YSYEKL. The germline V and J ends were trimmed by 3 bases and 0 bases, with 16 bases remaining between them. The CDR3 contains 17 residues.

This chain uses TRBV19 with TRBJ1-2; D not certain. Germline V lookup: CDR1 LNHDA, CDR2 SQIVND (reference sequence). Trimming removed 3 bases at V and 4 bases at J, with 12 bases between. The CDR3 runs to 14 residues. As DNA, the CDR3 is TGTGCCAGTAGTATGCCCGTTAGCGGCTATGGCTACACCTTC. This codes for CASSMPVSGYGYTF.

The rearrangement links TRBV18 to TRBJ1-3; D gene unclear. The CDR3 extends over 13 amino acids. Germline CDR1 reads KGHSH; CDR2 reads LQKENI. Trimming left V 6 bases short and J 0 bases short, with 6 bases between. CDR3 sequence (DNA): TGTGCCAGCTCCGTTCGCTCTGGAAACACCATATATTTT. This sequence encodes CASSVRSGNTIYF.

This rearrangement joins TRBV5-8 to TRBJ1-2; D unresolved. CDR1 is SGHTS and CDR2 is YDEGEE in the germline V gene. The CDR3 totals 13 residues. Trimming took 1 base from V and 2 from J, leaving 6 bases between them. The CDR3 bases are TGTGCCAGCAGCTTGTTGAGAAACTATGGCTACACCTTC. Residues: CASSLLRNYGYTF.

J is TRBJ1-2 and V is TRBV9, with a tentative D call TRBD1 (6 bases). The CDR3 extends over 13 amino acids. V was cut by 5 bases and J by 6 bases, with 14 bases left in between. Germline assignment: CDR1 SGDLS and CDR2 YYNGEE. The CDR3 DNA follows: TGTGCCAGCAGTCGAACACAGGGTAATGGCTACACCTTC. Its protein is CASSRTQGNGYTF.

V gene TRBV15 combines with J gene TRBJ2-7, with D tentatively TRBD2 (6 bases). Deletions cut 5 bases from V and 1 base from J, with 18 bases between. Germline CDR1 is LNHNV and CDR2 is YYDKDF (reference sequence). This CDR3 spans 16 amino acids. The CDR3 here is CATSVGASEISYEQYF. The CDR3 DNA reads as TGTGCCACCAGCGTCGGGGCTAGCGAGATTTCCTACGAGCAGTACTTC.

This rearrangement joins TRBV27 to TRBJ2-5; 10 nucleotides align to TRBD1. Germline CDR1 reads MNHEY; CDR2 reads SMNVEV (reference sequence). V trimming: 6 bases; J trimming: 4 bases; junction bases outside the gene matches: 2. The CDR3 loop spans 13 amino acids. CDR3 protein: CASSRDRGETQYF. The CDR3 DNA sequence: TGTGCCAGCAGCCGGGACAGGGGAGAGACCCAGTACTTC.

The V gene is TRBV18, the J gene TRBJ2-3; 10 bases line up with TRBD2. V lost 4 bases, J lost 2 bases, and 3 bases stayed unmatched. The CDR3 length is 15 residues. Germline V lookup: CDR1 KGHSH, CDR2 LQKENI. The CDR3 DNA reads TGTGCCAGCTCACAAGGACTAGCGGTCACAGATACGCAGTATTTT. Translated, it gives CASSQGLAVTDTQYF.